This record looks at one T cell receptor beta chain sequence and its context. The antigen is undetermined. This CDR3 is 14 amino acids long. Trimming left V 10 bases short and J 2 bases short, with 18 bases between. Germline V gives CDR1 SNHLY, CDR2 FYNNEI. The data were taken from a study of T cell responses to AZD1222 COVID-19 vaccine. The study's findings and limits: Close to half of spike-specific TCRs reportedly recognize unmutated variant regions.

The repertoire was sequenced with immunoSEQ multiplex PCR; TCRdb's copy has only in-frame clones and lacks some. The data hold fewer than 120,000 clones, with 70% to 90% observed a single time. This chain uses TRBV2 with TRBJ2-7; TRBD2 might be the D (6 bases). The clonotype originates from an adult in good health. The sample in question was peripheral blood, obtained on day 0 of AZD1222 vaccination. This chain's CDR3 is CAKTSGLNPYEQYF. The CDR3 coding sequence is TGTGCCAAAACTTCGGGACTGAACCCCTACGAGCAGTACTTC.